Following are 20 T cell receptor beta chains from one sample sequenced in a study of CD8+CD57+ T cells in acquired aplastic anemia. For CDR3 and TCR beta VDJ profiling, genomic DNA was the template used. TCRdb fed the reads into MiXCR, producing one record per CDR3 protein. The sample has about 110,000 distinct CDR3 sequences; less than 65% are singletons. Sequencing was done on a sample of sorted CD4+, CD8+, or CD8+CD57+ T cells (not recorded which) from PBMCs. These receptors originate from a human donor in good health, serving as a control.

The chain carries TRBV20-1 and TRBJ2-5; 13 positions agree with TRBD2. V gave up 6 bases and J gave up 11 bases; unmatched junction bases: 9. CDR3 length equals 13 residues. Per germline, CDR1 DFQATT and CDR2 SNEGSKA (reference sequence). CDR3 amino acids: CSASPGLAGTQYF. The CDR3 DNA follows: TGCAGTGCGAGCCCGGGACTAGCGGGAACGCAGTACTTC.

This clonotype turned up a few times. With a much larger clone just one base away, this may be a read error. The chain recombines TRBV19 with TRBJ1-1, with 8 nucleotides matching TRBD1. The CDR3 is 18 amino acids. After removal of 6 bases from V and 6 bases from J, the junction contained 21 bases not matched to a gene. CDR1 is LNHDA and CDR2 is SQIVND in the germline V gene (reference sequence). The CDR3 loop reads CASRVPEGQAMLGAEAFF. DNA for the CDR3: TGTGCCAGTAGAGTACCCGAGGGACAGGCAATGCTGGGCGCTGAAGCTTTCTTT.

This chain joins TRBV15 and TRBJ1-1; D is unresolved. Trimming took 3 bases from V and 0 from J, leaving 5 bases between them. The CDR3 is 13 amino acids. Germline V gene data show CDR1 as LNHNV and CDR2 as YYDKDF (reference sequence). The DNA of the CDR3 is TGTGCCACCAGCAGTCACCTGAACACTGAAGCTTTCTTT. As protein: CATSSHLNTEAFF.

As to this clonotype: A read error may explain this, as a much larger clone is one base away. Because the CDR3 is missing its conserved closing phenylalanine or tryptophan, this is likely a read error. V gene TRBV18 combines with J gene TRBJ1-2; 9 positions match TRBD1. Looked up from germline, CDR1 is KGHSH and CDR2 is LQKENI. CDR3 length: 14 amino acids. Trimming removed 6 bases from V and 5 bases from J; junction bases left unmatched: 7. CDR3 in amino acids: CASSLGTGYYGYTS. CDR3 sequence (DNA): TGTGCCAGCTCCCTCGGGACAGGGTATTATGGCTACACCTCC.

The chain has TRBV2 and TRBJ2-1; 9 nucleotides line up with TRBD1. This CDR3 region has 15 residues. V shed 4 bases and J 8 bases; nucleotides not matched to a gene: 9. Germline V gene sequence: CDR1 SNHLY, CDR2 FYNNEI. The CDR3 nucleotides are TGTGCCAGCAGTGCGGGGACAGGGACTTTGGATGAGCAGTTCTTC. Amino acid sequence: CASSAGTGTLDEQFF.

The chain couples TRBV4-1 to TRBJ2-1, with D perhaps matching TRBD1 or TRBD2 (6 bases each). The germline gives CDR1 MGHRA, CDR2 YSYEKL. This CDR3 is 15 amino acids long. The V end lost 1 base, the J end lost 4 bases, and 11 bases lay between the germline ends. The CDR3, as DNA: TGCGCCAGCAGCCAAGTTGGGGGGCGGTACAATGAGCAGTTCTTC. Protein sequence: CASSQVGGRYNEQFF.

V gene TRBV2 combines with J gene TRBJ1-2; TRBD1 is a possible D gene (6 bases). Germline CDR1 SNHLY, CDR2 FYNNEI. This CDR3 contains 13 residues. V was trimmed by 3 bases and J by 8 bases, leaving 13 bases between them. CDR3 sequence reads: CASSDRGDRGYTF. The CDR3 DNA reads as TGTGCCAGCAGTGACAGGGGAGATAGAGGCTACACCTTC.

The chain is built from TRBV27 and TRBJ2-2; D unclear. V was shortened by 2 bases and J by 7 bases, with 11 bases between the two germline ends. The CDR3 is 14 amino acids. Germline loops: CDR1 MNHEY, CDR2 SMNVEV (reference sequence). CDR3 sequence: CASSLATQGGELFF. Written as DNA, the CDR3 is TGTGCCAGCAGTTTAGCTACACAAGGCGGGGAGCTGTTTTTT.

The gene calls are TRBV6-5 and TRBJ1-1; D uncertain. The CDR3 is 13 amino acids. The V gene lost 2 bases and the J gene lost 4 bases, with 8 bases spanning the gap. Germline CDR1 is MNHEY and CDR2 is SVGAGI. The CDR3 spells CASSYGVFTEAFF. CDR3 DNA sequence: TGTGCCAGCAGTTACGGGGTATTCACTGAAGCTTTCTTT.

This clonotype was seen a single time. The J gene is TRBJ1-2, the V gene TRBV29-1, with D maybe TRBD1 (5 bases). The CDR3 consists of 12 residues. CDR1 SQVTM and CDR2 ANQGSEA come from the germline V gene. The V end was cut by 8 bases, the J end by 8 bases, with 18 bases between. DNA of the CDR3: TGCAGCTCTTTAGTTCAGGGAAGCGGCTACACCTTC. Protein product: CSSLVQGSGYTF.

The table lists this clonotype with a count of one. The CDR3 DNA is TGTGCCAGCAGCTTAGAGGCGGACGACTATGGCTACACCTTC. Translation: CASSLEADDYGYTF. The chain has TRBV7-9 and TRBJ1-2; the D is unclear. V gave up 1 base and J gave up 3 bases, with 9 bases separating them. Germline CDR1 reads SEHNR; CDR2 reads FQNEAQ (reference sequence). This CDR3 has 14 amino acids.

This clonotype was detected a few times. This chain joins TRBV7-9 and TRBJ1-1; D is unclear. Trimming left V 1 base short and J 0 bases short, with 15 bases between. The CDR3 is 17 amino acids. Germline CDR1 reads SEHNR; CDR2 reads FQNEAQ (reference sequence). The CDR3 sequence is CASSLGPPEGMNTEAFF. The CDR3 region has the DNA TGTGCCAGCAGCTTAGGGCCCCCGGAGGGAATGAACACTGAAGCTTTCTTT.

Ten or more counts support this clonotype. This chain joins TRBV4-3 and TRBJ2-7, with D possibly being TRBD2 (6 bases). The germline V gene has CDR1 LGHNA and CDR2 YSLEER. The CDR3 extends over 15 amino acids. V gave up 0 bases and J gave up 1 base, with 10 bases separating them. CDR3 loop: CASSQDGGRSYEQYF. In nucleotides, the CDR3 is TGCGCCAGCAGCCAAGATGGAGGGAGGTCCTACGAGCAGTACTTC.

This clonotype was counted between two and nine times. A much larger clone lies one base from this, so it may be a read error. The chain joins TRBV20-1 to TRBJ1-2; D possibly corresponds to TRBD1 (5 bases). Germline V lookup: CDR1 DFQATT, CDR2 SNEGSKA (reference sequence). The CDR3 contains 13 residues. Trimming stripped 5 bases from V and 1 base from J, with 11 bases between. CDR3 DNA sequence: TGCAGTGCTCGGGACCCCCTTAACTATGGCTACACCTTC. Translated: CSARDPLNYGYTF.

There are many counts of this clonotype. The rearrangement links TRBV12-3 or TRBV12-4 to TRBJ2-3; weak D call: TRBD2 (6 bases). This CDR3 contains 13 residues. CDR3 protein: CAVGLAIADTQYF. CDR3 DNA: TGTGCGGTAGGGCTAGCGATCGCAGATACGCAGTATTTT.

This clonotype was detected ten times or more. The CDR3: CASRWGGNTEAFF. The CDR3 coding sequence is TGTGCCAGCAGGTGGGGGGGGAACACTGAAGCTTTCTTT. This chain joins TRBV6-5 and TRBJ1-1, with D tentatively TRBD1 (5 bases). This CDR3 contains 13 residues. CDR1 and CDR2 (germline): MNHEY, SVGAGI. V lost 6 bases and J 1 base, leaving 9 bases between the germline ends.

The chain recombines TRBV2 with TRBJ2-7; 10 nucleotides agree with TRBD2. CDR3 length: 14 residues. With V trimmed by 5 bases and J by 7 bases, 8 bases remained unmatched. The germline gives CDR1 SNHLY, CDR2 FYNNEI. The CDR3 bases are TGTGCCAGCAGTATTCTAGCGGGAGTAGGAGAGCAGTACGTC. Protein sequence: CASSILAGVGEQYV.

The table lists this clonotype with a few counts. The J gene is TRBJ2-7, the V gene TRBV7-9; TRBD1 might be the D (6 bases). The CDR3 totals 13 residues. Trimming left V 5 bases short and J 0 bases short, with 8 bases between. Germline values: CDR1 SEHNR, CDR2 FQNEAQ (reference sequence). This chain's CDR3 is CASSPGHSYEQYF. The CDR3 DNA is TGTGCCAGCAGCCCGGGACACTCCTACGAGCAGTACTTC.

The J gene is TRBJ1-5, the V gene TRBV19, with D uncertain. CDR3 size: 14 residues. The germline gives CDR1 LNHDA, CDR2 SQIVND (reference sequence). V was trimmed by 4 bases and J by 5 bases, leaving 12 bases between them. CDR3 in DNA: TGTGCCAGTAGTACGCCGGATGGGGATCAGCCCCAGCATTTT. It codes for CASSTPDGDQPQHF.

This clonotype was observed many times. The J gene is TRBJ2-5, the V gene TRBV12-3 or TRBV12-4; possibly TRBD2 for D (6 bases). The CDR3 is made up of 12 amino acids. Trimming pared 6 bases from V and 7 bases from J, leaving 12 bases between. The CDR3 nucleotides are TGTGCCAGCAGGCCTCAGGGAGGGACCCAGTACTTC. Translation: CASRPQGGTQYF.